This TCR beta chain is drawn from a study of shared clonotypes between healthy human individuals. Whole-study context: The plates for each donor numbered three CD4 naive, three CD4 memory, two CD8 naive and one CD8 memory.

In regard to this clone: The antigen remains unidentified.

Naive CD8 cells, CD45RO-negative and positively selected for CCR7, excluded terminally differentiated effector memory CD45RA+ cells. Each replicate PCR on the sorted subsets used roughly 210 ng DNA (around 30,000 T cell genomes). The method was immunoSEQ multiplex PCR; TCRdb's version includes in-frame clones alone and lacks a portion of them. The data show around 1,900,000 clones, around 93% seen once. Study observations and caveats: A limitation of the genetic and exposure-history diversity represented arose from few donors.

V shed 1 base and J 5 bases; nucleotides not matched to a gene: 4. Germline CDR1 is LNHDA and CDR2 is SQIVND (reference sequence). The CDR3 sequence is 14 residues long. The TCR sequence derives from a man younger than 35 in good health. Some clones in this sample may be carry-over from other donors' samples. The source material was naive CD8+ T cells from PBMCs. V gene TRBV19 combines with J gene TRBJ2-7; the match to TRBD2 covers 8 bases. CDR3 protein: CASSIAGRGHEQYF. Here the CDR3 DNA reads TGTGCCAGTAGTATAGCCGGGAGGGGCCACGAGCAGTACTTC.